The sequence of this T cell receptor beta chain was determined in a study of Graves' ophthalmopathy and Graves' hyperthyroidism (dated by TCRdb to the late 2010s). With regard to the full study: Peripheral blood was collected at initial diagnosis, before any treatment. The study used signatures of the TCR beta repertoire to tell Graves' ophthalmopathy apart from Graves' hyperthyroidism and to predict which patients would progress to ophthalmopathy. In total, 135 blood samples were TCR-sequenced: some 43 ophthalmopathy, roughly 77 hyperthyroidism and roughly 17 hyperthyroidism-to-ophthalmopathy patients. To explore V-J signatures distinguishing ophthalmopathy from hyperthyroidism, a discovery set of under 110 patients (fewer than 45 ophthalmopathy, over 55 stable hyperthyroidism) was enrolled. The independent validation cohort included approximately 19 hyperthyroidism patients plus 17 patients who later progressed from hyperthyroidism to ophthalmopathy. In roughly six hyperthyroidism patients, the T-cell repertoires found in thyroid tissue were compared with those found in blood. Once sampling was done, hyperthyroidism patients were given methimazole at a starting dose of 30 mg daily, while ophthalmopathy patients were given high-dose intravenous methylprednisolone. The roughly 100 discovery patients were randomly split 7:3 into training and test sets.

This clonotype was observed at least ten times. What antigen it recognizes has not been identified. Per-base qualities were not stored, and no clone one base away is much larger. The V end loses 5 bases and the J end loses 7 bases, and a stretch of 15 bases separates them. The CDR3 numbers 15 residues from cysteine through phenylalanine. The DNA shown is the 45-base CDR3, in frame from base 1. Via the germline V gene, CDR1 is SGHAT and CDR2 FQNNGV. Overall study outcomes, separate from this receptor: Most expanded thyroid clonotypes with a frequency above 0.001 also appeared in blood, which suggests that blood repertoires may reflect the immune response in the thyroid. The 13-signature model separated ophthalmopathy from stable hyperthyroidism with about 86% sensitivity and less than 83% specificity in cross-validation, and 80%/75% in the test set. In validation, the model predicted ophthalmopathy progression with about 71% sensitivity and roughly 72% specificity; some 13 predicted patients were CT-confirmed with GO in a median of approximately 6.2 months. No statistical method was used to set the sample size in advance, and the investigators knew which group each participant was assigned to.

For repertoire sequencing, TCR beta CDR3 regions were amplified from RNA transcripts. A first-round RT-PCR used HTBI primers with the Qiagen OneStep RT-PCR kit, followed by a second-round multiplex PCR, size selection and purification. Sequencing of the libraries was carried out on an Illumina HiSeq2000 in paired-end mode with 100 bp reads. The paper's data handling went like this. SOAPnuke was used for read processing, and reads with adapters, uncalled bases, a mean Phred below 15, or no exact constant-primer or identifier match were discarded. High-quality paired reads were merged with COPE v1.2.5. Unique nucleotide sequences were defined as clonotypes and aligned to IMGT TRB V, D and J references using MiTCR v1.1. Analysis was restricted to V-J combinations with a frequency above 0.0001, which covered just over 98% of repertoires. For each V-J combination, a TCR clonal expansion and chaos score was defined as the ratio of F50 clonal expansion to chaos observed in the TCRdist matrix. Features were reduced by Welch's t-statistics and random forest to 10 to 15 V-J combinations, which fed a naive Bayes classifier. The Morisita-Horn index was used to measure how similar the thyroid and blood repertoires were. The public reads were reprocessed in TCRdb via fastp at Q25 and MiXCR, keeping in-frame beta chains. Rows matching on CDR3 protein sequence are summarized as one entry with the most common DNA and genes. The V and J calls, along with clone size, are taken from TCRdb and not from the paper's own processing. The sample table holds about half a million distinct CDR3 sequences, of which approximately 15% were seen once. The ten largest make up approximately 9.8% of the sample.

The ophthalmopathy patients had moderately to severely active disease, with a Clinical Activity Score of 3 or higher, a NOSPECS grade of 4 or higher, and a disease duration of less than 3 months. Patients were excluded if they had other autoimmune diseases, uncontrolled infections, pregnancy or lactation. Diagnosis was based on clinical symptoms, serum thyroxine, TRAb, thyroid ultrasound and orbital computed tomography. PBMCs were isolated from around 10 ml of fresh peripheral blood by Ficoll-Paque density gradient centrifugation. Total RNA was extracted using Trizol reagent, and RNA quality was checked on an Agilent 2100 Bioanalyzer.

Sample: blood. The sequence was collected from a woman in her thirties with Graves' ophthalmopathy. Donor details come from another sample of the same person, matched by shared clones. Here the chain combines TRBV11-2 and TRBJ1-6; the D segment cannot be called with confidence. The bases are TGTGCCAGCAGCCCCAACCCCGGCGGGAATTCACCCCTCCACTTT. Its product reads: CASSPNPGGNSPLHF.